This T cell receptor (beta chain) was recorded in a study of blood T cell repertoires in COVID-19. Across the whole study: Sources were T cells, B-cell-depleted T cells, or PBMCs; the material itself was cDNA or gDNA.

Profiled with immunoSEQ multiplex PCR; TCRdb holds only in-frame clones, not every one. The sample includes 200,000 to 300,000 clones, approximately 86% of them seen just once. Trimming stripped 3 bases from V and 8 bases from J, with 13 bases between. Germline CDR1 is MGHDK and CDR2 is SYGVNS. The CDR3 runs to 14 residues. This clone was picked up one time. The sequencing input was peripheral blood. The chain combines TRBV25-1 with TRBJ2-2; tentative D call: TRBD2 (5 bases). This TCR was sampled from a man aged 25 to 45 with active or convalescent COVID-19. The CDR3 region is CASSEDPSSGELFF. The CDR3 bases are TGTGCCAGCAGTGAGGACCCTAGCAGTGGGGAGCTGTTTTTT.